These 32 T cell receptor beta chains were all obtained from the same sample, sequenced in a study of blood T cell repertoires in COVID-19. TCRdb's table, derived via immunoSEQ multiplex PCR, lists solely in-frame clones and lacks some. The data show around 280,000 clones, around nine tenths seen once. Sequencing was done on a sample of PBMCs or T cells enriched from blood (not recorded which). The source is a woman in her thirties or forties who had recovered from COVID-19.

The chain is built from TRBV5-1 and TRBJ1-4; D is uncertain. V was shortened by 0 bases and J by 10 bases, with 13 bases between the two germline ends. Looked up from germline, CDR1 is SGHRS and CDR2 is YFSETQ. The CDR3 runs to 14 residues. The CDR3 bases are TGCGCCAGCAGCTTGGAGTTGGTAGAGGGAAAACTGTTTTTT. The encoded protein is CASSLELVEGKLFF.

This chain connects TRBV6-2 or TRBV6-3 to TRBJ1-1; possibly TRBD1 for D (6 bases). Germline CDR1 is MNHEY and CDR2 is SVGEGT. With 4 bases removed from V and 4 bases from J, the gap between germline ends came to 7 bases. The length of the CDR3 is 12 residues. CDR3 loop: CASSWGPTEAFF. DNA of the CDR3: TGTGCCAGCAGTTGGGGGCCCACTGAAGCTTTCTTT.

The rearrangement links TRBV5-4 to TRBJ2-1, with 10 bases lining up with TRBD2. CDR1 and CDR2 (germline): SGHNT, YYREEE (reference sequence). Trimming took 1 base from V and 0 from J; bases not matched to a gene: 4. CDR3 length equals 17 residues. The CDR3: CASSLSPSGSSYNEQFF. CDR3 in DNA: TGTGCCAGCAGCTTGTCCCCTAGCGGGAGCTCCTACAATGAGCAGTTCTTC.

The rearrangement links TRBV18 to TRBJ2-2; D gene ambiguous. Per the germline V gene, CDR1 is KGHSH and CDR2 is LQKENI. Trimming pared 3 bases from V and 0 bases from J, leaving 11 bases between. CDR3 size: 16 residues. CDR3 DNA: TGTGCCAGCTCACCTCTACAACTACCGAACACCGGGGAGCTGTTTTTT. It encodes CASSPLQLPNTGELFF.

This clone appeared a few times. The gene calls are TRBV19 and TRBJ1-5, with 7 bases matching TRBD1. From germline, CDR1 is LNHDA and CDR2 SQIVND (reference sequence). The CDR3 runs to 16 residues. V was clipped by 7 bases and J by 1 base; unmatched bases: 10. For the CDR3, the DNA is TGTGCCAGTACCCCGATAGGAGGGGGCAGCAATCAGCCCCAGCATTTT. Protein: CASTPIGGGSNQPQHF.

This clone appeared once. J is TRBJ1-3 and V is TRBV7-9; tentatively, D is TRBD1 (6 bases). The CDR3 totals 16 residues. V shed 1 base and J shed 3 bases, with 13 bases lying between them. The germline V gene encodes CDR1 SEHNR and CDR2 FQNEAQ (reference sequence). The DNA for the CDR3 is TGTGCCAGCAGCTTAGATGTGAGGGGGAGTGGAAACACCATATATTTT. This encodes CASSLDVRGSGNTIYF.

The V call is TRBV7-9, the J call TRBJ1-4, with a weak D call TRBD1 (5 bases). Germline V gene lookup returns CDR1 SEHNR and CDR2 FQNEAQ (reference sequence). V shed 6 bases and J shed 7 bases, with 18 bases lying between them. The CDR3 runs 15 residues. The CDR3 loop reads CASRPDGGRREKLFF. The DNA of the CDR3 is TGTGCCAGCAGGCCGGACGGGGGTAGGCGTGAAAAACTGTTTTTT.

This chain joins TRBV28 and TRBJ2-1, with D uncertain. Deletions cut 5 bases from V and 8 bases from J, with 10 bases between. Germline V gene lookup returns CDR1 MDHEN and CDR2 SYDVKM. The CDR3 spans 12 residues. The chain's CDR3 is CASSVSVYEQFF. CDR3 coding DNA: TGTGCCAGCAGTGTCTCCGTATATGAGCAGTTCTTC.

The chain is built from TRBV6-6 and TRBJ2-5, with 14 nucleotides matching TRBD2. Germline lookup yields CDR1 MNHNY and CDR2 SVGAGI (reference sequence). The CDR3 is made up of 18 amino acids. V shed 5 bases and J 5 bases; nucleotides not matched to a gene: 13. The CDR3 sequence is CASSQIPRTSGRTETQYF. Written as DNA, the CDR3 is TGTGCCAGCAGTCAAATCCCCCGGACTAGCGGGAGGACCGAGACCCAGTACTTC.

The chain joins TRBV7-9 to TRBJ1-6, with 9 bases aligning to TRBD1. J was trimmed by 7 bases and V by 5 bases; bases with no gene match: 6. CDR3 length: 15 amino acids. CDR1 and CDR2 from the germline V gene are SEHNR and FQNEAQ (reference sequence). The chain's CDR3 is CASSASGTGNSPLHF. The CDR3 coding sequence is TGTGCCAGCAGCGCCTCCGGGACAGGGAATTCACCCCTCCACTTT.

J is TRBJ2-7 and V is TRBV19; D is uncertain. Deletions cut 5 bases from V and 6 bases from J, with 5 bases between. Germline V lookup: CDR1 LNHDA, CDR2 SQIVND (reference sequence). This CDR3 is 10 amino acids long. In DNA, the CDR3 is TGTGCCAGTAGTCGTCGCGAGCAGTACTTC. As protein: CASSRREQYF.

CDR3 sequence: CASSFGGNGEQFF. In DNA form, the CDR3 reads TGTGCCAGCAGCTTCGGCGGGAACGGTGAGCAGTTCTTC. V usage is TRBV7-3 and J usage is TRBJ2-1, with a weak D call TRBD2 (6 bases). The V end was cut by 3 bases, the J end by 9 bases, with 12 bases between. The germline CDR1 and CDR2 sequences are SGHTA and FQGTGA. CDR3 length: 13 amino acids.

The rearrangement uses TRBV7-9 and TRBJ1-1; the match to TRBD1 covers 11 bases. This CDR3 region has 14 residues. V dropped 5 bases and J dropped 7; count of bases not matched to a gene: 6. Germline V gene lookup returns CDR1 SEHNR and CDR2 FQNEAQ (reference sequence). CDR3 in DNA: TGTGCCAGCAGCCCTAGGACAGGGGGCTTTGAAGCTTTCTTT. Protein: CASSPRTGGFEAFF.

The chain combines TRBV4-2 with TRBJ2-7; TRBD2 aligns across 7 bases. The germline CDR1 and CDR2 sequences are LGHNA and YNFKEQ. The CDR3 extends over 14 amino acids. V shed 5 bases and J 2 bases; nucleotides not matched to a gene: 6. In DNA, the CDR3 is TGTGCCAGCAGCAGCGGGACCGGCGCCTACGAGCAGTACTTC. Its translation is CASSSGTGAYEQYF.

The chain has TRBV4-3 and TRBJ2-6, with 9 bases aligning to TRBD2. Germline lookup yields CDR1 LGHNA and CDR2 YSLEER. V was clipped by 4 bases and J by 4 bases; unmatched bases: 14. This CDR3 has 19 amino acids. The CDR3 sequence: CASSPRAAGGSYGANVLTF. DNA of the CDR3: TGCGCCAGCAGCCCAAGGGCAGCGGGAGGTTCTTACGGGGCCAACGTCCTGACTTTC.

The chain combines TRBV24-1 with TRBJ2-7, with D possibly TRBD2 on 5 matching bases. With 4 bases removed from V and 6 bases from J, the gap between germline ends came to 21 bases. Germline V gives CDR1 KGHDR, CDR2 SFDVKD. This CDR3 is built from 16 residues. CDR3 amino acids: CATSDPRAGESGEQYF. DNA of the CDR3: TGTGCCACCAGTGACCCCCGGGCCGGGGAGAGCGGCGAGCAGTACTTC.

The J gene is TRBJ2-7, the V gene TRBV7-2, with 15 bases matching TRBD2. This CDR3 comprises 19 residues. The V gene's germline CDR1 is SGHTA and CDR2 FQGNSA. V gave up 5 bases and J gave up 5 bases; unmatched junction bases: 16. The CDR3 nucleotides are TGTGCCAGCAGCCCATGGCCAGGACTAGCGGGAGGGCCCGTCCACGAGCAGTACTTC. It codes for CASSPWPGLAGGPVHEQYF. Based on the CDR3 plus reference TRBV7-2 and TRBJ2-7, the full variable domain is GAGVSQSPSNKVTEKGKDVELRCDPISGHTALYWYRQSLGQGLEFLIYFQGNSAPDKSGLPSDRFSAERTGGSVSTLTIQRTQQEDSAVYLCASSPWPGLAGGPVHEQYFGPGTRLTVT.

The V and J genes are TRBV2 and TRBJ1-2, with 7 bases lining up with TRBD1. CDR1 and CDR2 (germline): SNHLY, FYNNEI. J lost 0 bases, V lost 6 bases, and 4 bases had no gene match. The CDR3 sequence is 14 residues long. The CDR3 region has the DNA TGTGCCAGCAGGTTCGGACAGGCTAACTATGGCTACACCTTC. Protein sequence: CASRFGQANYGYTF.

This clone was picked up a small number of times. The rearrangement uses TRBV19 and TRBJ2-2; 10 bases line up with TRBD2. CDR3 size: 17 residues. Trimming removed 7 bases from V and 5 bases from J; junction bases left unmatched: 13. Germline loops: CDR1 LNHDA, CDR2 SQIVND (reference sequence). CDR3 residues: CASTQPSLAGRTGELFF. CDR3 coding DNA: TGTGCCAGTACCCAACCCTCACTAGCGGGGAGGACCGGGGAGCTGTTTTTT. Together with reference TRBV19 and TRBJ2-2, the CDR3 gives the full variable domain: DGGITQSPKYLFRKEGQNVTLSCEQNLNHDAMYWYRQDPGQGLRLIYYSQIVNDFQKGDIAEGYSVSREKKESFPLTVTSAQKNPTAFYLCASTQPSLAGRTGELFFGEGSRLTVL.

The chain couples TRBV7-3 to TRBJ2-2; TRBD1 agrees at 10 bases. V was pared by 0 bases and J by 6 bases, with 4 bases of the junction left unmatched. This CDR3 spans 16 amino acids. Germline CDR1 and CDR2: SGHTA and FQGTGA. The CDR3 sequence: CASSLTATGGPGELFF. DNA for the CDR3: TGTGCCAGCAGCTTAACCGCGACAGGGGGCCCCGGGGAGCTGTTTTTT.

The chain employs TRBV7-2 and TRBJ2-5; no definite D call. From germline, CDR1 is SGHTA and CDR2 FQGNSA. Trimming removed 1 base from V and 1 base from J, with 7 bases in between. CDR3 length equals 14 residues. In DNA form, the CDR3 reads TGTGCCAGCAGCTTAGATACAGTCCAAGAGACCCAGTACTTC. The encoded protein is CASSLDTVQETQYF.

The V gene is TRBV7-8, the J gene TRBJ2-3, with D uncertain. This CDR3 comprises 14 residues. CDR1 and CDR2 from the germline V gene are SGHVS and FQNEAQ. Between the trimmed V and J ends, which lost 5 bases and 2 bases, there was a span of 11 bases. The CDR3: CASSPRRHTDTQYF. DNA for the CDR3: TGTGCCAGCAGCCCCCGCCGACACACAGATACGCAGTATTTT.

V usage is TRBV28 and J usage is TRBJ2-2; 16 nucleotides agree with TRBD2. The CDR3 is 17 amino acids. The J segment lost 4 bases and the V segment lost 7 bases, leaving 6 bases of the junction unmatched. Germline CDR1 is MDHEN and CDR2 is SYDVKM. CDR3 coding DNA: TGTGCCAGCAAAGGGACTAGCGGGAGGGCCAGCACCGGGGAGCTGTTTTTT. Its translation: CASKGTSGRASTGELFF.

The V call is TRBV30, the J call TRBJ1-4; D uncertain. This CDR3 is 15 amino acids long. Trimming took off 3 bases at V and 5 bases at J, with 16 bases between the two ends. Germline-derived CDR1 and CDR2 are GTSNPN and SVGIG (reference sequence). CDR3 in DNA: TGTGCCTGGAGCGCTAGCGGCACTAGAAATGAAAAACTGTTTTTT. Amino acid sequence: CAWSASGTRNEKLFF.

The V and J genes are TRBV2 and TRBJ2-1, with D possibly TRBD1 on 6 matching bases. This CDR3 contains 16 residues. The V gene's germline CDR1 is SNHLY and CDR2 FYNNEI. The germline V and J ends were trimmed by 6 bases and 6 bases, with 21 bases remaining between them. The CDR3 is CASSLEQGGSVNEQFF. The CDR3 nucleotides are TGTGCCAGCAGCCTCGAACAGGGCGGGTCGGTCAATGAGCAGTTCTTC.

The rearrangement links TRBV3-1 (or the pseudogene TRBV3-2) to TRBJ1-1; D possibly corresponds to TRBD1 (5 bases). The CDR3 covers 15 residues. V was clipped by 3 bases and J by 0 bases, with 11 bases between them. The germline CDR1 and CDR2 sequences are LGHDT and YNNKEL (reference sequence). CDR3 sequence (DNA): TGTGCCAGCAGCCAGGGGCCATTAATGAACACTGAAGCTTTCTTT. Translating gives CASSQGPLMNTEAFF.

The rearrangement joins TRBV27 to TRBJ1-1; D is unresolved. V lost 3 bases, J lost 2 bases, and 7 bases lay in between. The germline gives CDR1 MNHEY, CDR2 SMNVEV (reference sequence). The CDR3 is 13 amino acids. CDR3 in amino acids: CASSFRLNTEAFF. The CDR3 DNA is TGTGCCAGCAGTTTTCGCCTAAACACTGAAGCTTTCTTT.

The gene calls are TRBV14 and TRBJ2-1, with 8 positions matching TRBD2. After removal of 8 bases from V and 7 bases from J, the junction contained 16 bases not matched to a gene. The CDR3 extends over 16 amino acids. Germline V gives CDR1 SGHDN, CDR2 FVKESK. CDR3 nucleotides: TGTGCCAGCGGCCCCCCTACGGGAGGGCCGAGAAATGAGCAGTTCTTC. This sequence encodes CASGPPTGGPRNEQFF. The variable domain in full, with the rest retrieved from reference TRBV14 and TRBJ2-1, is EAGVTQFPSHSVIEKGQTVTLRCDPISGHDNLYWYRRVMGKEIKFLLHFVKESKQDESGMPNNRFLAERTGGTYSTLKVQPAELEDSGVYFCASGPPTGGPRNEQFFGPGTRLTVL.

J is TRBJ2-2 and V is TRBV4-3; no firm D call. The germline gives CDR1 LGHNA, CDR2 YSLEER. V gave up 1 base and J gave up 5 bases, with 5 bases separating them. The CDR3 sequence is 13 residues long. The CDR3 is CASSQGETGELFF. The CDR3 bases are TGCGCCAGCAGCCAAGGCGAAACCGGGGAGCTGTTTTTT.

The CDR3 here is CATSDSREGRAEAFF. The CDR3, as DNA: TGTGCCACCAGTGATTCCAGGGAGGGTAGGGCTGAAGCTTTCTTT. The chain joins TRBV24-1 to TRBJ1-1, with D possibly being TRBD1 (5 bases). CDR1 is KGHDR and CDR2 is SFDVKD in the germline V gene. Trimming left V 2 bases short and J 6 bases short, with 15 bases between. This CDR3 is 15 amino acids long.

This clone was seen more than once but under ten times. V and J are TRBV23-1 and TRBJ1-6; TRBD1 agrees at 8 bases. TRBV23-1 is an ORF; its function is uncertain. The ends lost 8 bases at V and 5 bases at J; junction bases unmatched: 8. This CDR3 is built from 15 residues. The DNA for the CDR3 is TGCGCCAGCGTACCCGACAGGGGAGATAATTCACCCCTCCACTTT. Its protein product is CASVPDRGDNSPLHF.

The V gene is TRBV9, the J gene TRBJ2-1; TRBD2 aligns across 7 bases. Germline CDR1 reads SGDLS; CDR2 reads YYNGEE. This CDR3 is 15 amino acids long. V dropped 3 bases and J dropped 3; count of bases not matched to a gene: 6. The DNA of the CDR3 is TGTGCCAGCAGCGCAGGACTAGTGGTCTACAATGAGCAGTTCTTC. Translated: CASSAGLVVYNEQFF.